One sample yielded the 27 T cell receptor beta chains listed below, sequenced in a study of blood T cells in healthy people across ages. Through a sample-barcoded 5' primer and a J-beta primer mix, a second PCR was run for roughly 6 to 12 cycles. One entry per CDR3 protein, called by TCRdb with MiXCR from the 5' RACE reads. Of 1.5 million to 1.8 million distinct CDR3 sequences listed, roughly 43% are singletons. The material sequenced was blood. Source of these receptors: a woman between 18 and 30 years old in good health.

V usage is TRBV20-1 and J usage is TRBJ2-3; D gene ambiguous. V lost 0 bases to trimming and J lost 6 bases, with 13 bases between them. This CDR3 contains 14 residues. The germline CDR1 and CDR2 sequences are DFQATT and SNEGSKA (reference sequence). The CDR3: CSARDWVSTDTQYF. The CDR3 DNA sequence: TGCAGTGCTAGAGATTGGGTATCCACGGATACGCAGTATTTT.

The rearrangement links TRBV7-2 to TRBJ2-1; D perhaps matches TRBD1 (5 bases). The DNA matches TRBJ2-7 better at its end, which makes the J call doubtful. This CDR3 contains 17 residues. The germline V gene has CDR1 SGHTA and CDR2 FQGNSA. CDR3 nucleotides: TGTGCCAGCAGCTACAGGCCGGGTGCCAGCTCCTACAATGAGCAGTACTTC. Translation gives CASSYRPGASSYNEQYF.

This chain links TRBV29-1 with TRBJ2-1, with D perhaps matching TRBD1 or TRBD2 (6 bases each). Germline loops: CDR1 SQVTM, CDR2 ANQGSEA. The CDR3 loop spans 15 amino acids. Trimming removed 0 bases from V and 3 bases from J, with 12 bases in between. CDR3 sequence: CSVEDRGGGYNEQFF. Here the CDR3 DNA reads TGCAGCGTTGAAGATCGAGGAGGGGGCTACAATGAGCAGTTCTTC.

The sample holds a few counts of this clonotype. The chain joins TRBV20-1 to TRBJ2-7; 8 bases fit TRBD1. V shed 5 bases and J 8 bases; nucleotides not matched to a gene: 5. In germline, CDR1 is DFQATT, CDR2 SNEGSKA (reference sequence). The CDR3 loop spans 11 amino acids. This chain's CDR3 is CSAEQGDQQYF. In DNA form, the CDR3 reads TGCAGTGCTGAACAGGGGGACCAGCAGTACTTC.

This clonotype was observed a handful of times. CDR3 residues: CASSQSSLEGGMNTEAFF. CDR3 in DNA: TGCGCCAGCAGCCAATCCTCCCTCGAGGGGGGTATGAACACTGAAGCTTTCTTT. The chain carries TRBV4-3 and TRBJ1-1; tentatively, D is TRBD1 (6 bases). Per the germline V gene, CDR1 is LGHNA and CDR2 is YSLEER. The germline V and J ends were trimmed by 2 bases and 0 bases, with 19 bases remaining between them. The CDR3 is 18 residues long.

The chain is built from TRBV12-3 or TRBV12-4 and TRBJ1-5; D is unclear. CDR3 length: 13 residues. The V end was cut by 5 bases, the J end by 5 bases, with 10 bases between. CDR3 residues: CASSAKSDQPQHF. The CDR3 DNA is TGTGCCAGCAGTGCAAAGTCCGATCAGCCCCAGCATTTT.

The chain employs TRBV27 and TRBJ2-7; 8 nucleotides line up with TRBD2. CDR1 and CDR2 from the germline V gene are MNHEY and SMNVEV (reference sequence). The CDR3 has 16 residues. J lost 5 bases, V lost 2 bases, and 11 bases had no gene match. The CDR3 sequence is CASSLDPGGRSHEQYF. The CDR3 coding sequence is TGTGCCAGCAGTTTAGATCCCGGCGGGAGGTCCCACGAGCAGTACTTC.

This clonotype was seen repeatedly, ten times or more. This sequence joins TRBV3-1 and TRBJ1-3, with D unclear. Deletions cut 0 bases from V and 4 bases from J, with 4 bases between. This CDR3 is 13 amino acids long. Germline CDR1 LGHDT, CDR2 YNNKEL (reference sequence). This CDR3 reads CASSQEYGNTIYF. The CDR3 DNA reads TGTGCCAGCAGCCAAGAATACGGAAACACCATATATTTT.

The chain has TRBV3-1 and TRBJ1-2, with 7 positions matching TRBD1. This CDR3 has 18 amino acids. J was trimmed by 4 bases and V by 2 bases; bases with no gene match: 16. Germline lookup yields CDR1 LGHDT and CDR2 YNNKEL (reference sequence). CDR3 amino acids: CASSQNVQGGTVIYGYTF. CDR3 sequence (DNA): TGTGCCAGCAGCCAAAACGTACAGGGAGGGACAGTAATCTATGGCTACACCTTC.

Worth noting for this clonotype: Germline and junction disagree at one end, which may indicate a read error. This chain connects TRBV20-1 to TRBJ1-5; TRBD1 agrees at 10 bases. CDR1 DFQATT and CDR2 SNEGSKA come from the germline V gene (reference sequence). The CDR3 sequence is 16 residues long. CDR3 coding DNA: TGCAGTGCTAGAGTCCGGGACAGGGGAGACGGTCAGCCCCCGCATTTT. Translation: CSARVRDRGDGQPPHF.

This clonotype was seen a few times. The chain couples TRBV7-3 to TRBJ2-5, with D unresolved. The CDR3 length is 13 residues. Per germline, CDR1 SGHTA and CDR2 FQGTGA. Trimming removed 5 bases from V and 2 bases from J, with 9 bases in between. CDR3 protein: CASSPVYQETQYF. The CDR3 region has the DNA TGTGCCAGCAGCCCGGTCTATCAAGAGACCCAGTACTTC.

The chain links TRBV20-1 to TRBJ1-2; no clear D. This CDR3 comprises 15 residues. Trimming removed 5 bases from V and 4 bases from J, with 20 bases in between. The germline V gene encodes CDR1 DFQATT and CDR2 SNEGSKA (reference sequence). CDR3 amino acids: CSAPNGPPGLYGYTF. CDR3 DNA: TGCAGTGCTCCCAACGGCCCCCCAGGACTCTATGGCTACACCTTC.

The chain uses TRBV6-1 and TRBJ2-7, with TRBD1 identical over 9 bases. This CDR3 has 14 residues. Germline assignment: CDR1 MNHNS and CDR2 SASEGT. The V segment lost 7 bases and the J segment 1 base; nucleotides outside the gene matches: 5. Written as DNA, the CDR3 is TGTGCCAGCACCAAGGGACAGGGATCCTACGAGCAGTACTTC. Translated: CASTKGQGSYEQYF.

This clonotype was counted only a few times. V is TRBV10-3 and J is TRBJ2-5; D gene unclear. The V and J ends lost 7 bases and 4 bases respectively, with 10 bases between them. The CDR3 consists of 12 residues. The germline CDR1 and CDR2 sequences are ENHRY and SYGVKD. For the CDR3, the DNA is TGTGCCATCAAGGAGTTTGGAGAGACCCAGTACTTC. The encoded protein is CAIKEFGETQYF.

The gene calls are TRBV6-2 or TRBV6-3 and TRBJ2-7, with 8 bases aligning to TRBD2. V was clipped by 5 bases and J by 7 bases; unmatched bases: 13. Germline V gene data show CDR1 as MNHEY and CDR2 as SVGEGT. CDR3 length: 15 amino acids. The chain's CDR3 is CASSLSAGGLKEQYF. DNA for the CDR3: TGTGCCAGCAGTCTCAGCGCGGGGGGCCTTAAAGAGCAGTACTTC.

This clonotype was seen a handful of times. The chain is built from TRBV18 and TRBJ2-1, with D perhaps matching TRBD1 or TRBD2 (5 bases each). CDR1 and CDR2 from the germline V gene are KGHSH and LQKENI. V was cut by 2 bases and J by 3 bases, with 14 bases left in between. This CDR3 is 16 amino acids long. The CDR3 loop reads CASSPEHLGVYNEQFF. Here the CDR3 DNA reads TGTGCCAGCTCACCAGAGCACCTGGGGGTCTACAATGAGCAGTTCTTC.

The table lists this clonotype with a few counts. CDR3 protein: CSARDAAGGTDTQYF. As DNA, the CDR3 is TGCAGTGCTAGAGACGCGGCGGGGGGGACAGATACGCAGTATTTT. V is TRBV20-1 and J is TRBJ2-3; TRBD2 agrees at 9 bases. J was trimmed by 3 bases and V by 0 bases; bases with no gene match: 4. Germline V gene sequence: CDR1 DFQATT, CDR2 SNEGSKA (reference sequence). The CDR3 runs 15 residues.

The chain carries TRBV10-3 and TRBJ2-3, with 7 bases fitting TRBD2. V lost 0 bases and J lost 2; bases outside the gene matches: 8. The CDR3 consists of 17 residues. Germline values: CDR1 ENHRY, CDR2 SYGVKD. The CDR3 sequence: CAISESTGLPLTDTQYF. The CDR3 bases are TGTGCCATCAGTGAGTCGACGGGACTACCACTCACAGATACGCAGTATTTT.

This CDR3 is CASRVDGEQFF. CDR3 nucleotide sequence: TGTGCCAGCAGGGTCGATGGTGAGCAGTTCTTC. This chain links TRBV2 with TRBJ2-1; D unresolved. Trimming removed 6 bases from V and 9 bases from J, with 9 bases in between. Germline V gene data show CDR1 as SNHLY and CDR2 as FYNNEI. This CDR3 spans 11 amino acids.

This clonotype was counted between two and nine times. The CDR3 reads CASNLGEEETQYF. For the CDR3, the DNA is TGTGCCAGCAACCTAGGGGAGGAAGAGACCCAGTACTTC. The chain employs TRBV7-9 and TRBJ2-5; perhaps TRBD2 as D (6 bases). Trimming cost V 7 bases and J 3 bases, with 12 bases left between them. Germline CDR1 reads SEHNR; CDR2 reads FQNEAQ (reference sequence). CDR3 length: 13 amino acids. The variable domain in full, with the rest retrieved from reference TRBV7-9 and TRBJ2-5, is DTGVSQNPRHKITKRGQNVTFRCDPISEHNRLYWYRQTLGQGPEFLTYFQNEAQLEKSRLLSDRFSAERPKGSFSTLEIQRTEQGDSAMYLCASNLGEEETQYFGPGTRLLVL.

This clonotype was detected a few times. This chain uses TRBV10-3 with TRBJ1-2, with D possibly TRBD1 on 5 matching bases. The CDR3 has 12 amino acids. With 6 bases removed from V and 5 bases from J, the gap between germline ends came to 10 bases. Germline lookup yields CDR1 ENHRY and CDR2 SYGVKD. For the CDR3, the DNA is TGTGCCATCAGAGGGGACTGGTATGGCTACACCTTC. It translates to CAIRGDWYGYTF.

This clonotype was observed a handful of times. The rearrangement joins TRBV19 to TRBJ2-5; either TRBD1 or TRBD2 may fit D (6 bases each). Gene TRBJ2-7 matches the end of the DNA better, so the J call may be wrong. The CDR3 runs to 15 residues. The germline gives CDR1 LNHDA, CDR2 SQIVND (reference sequence). CDR3 DNA sequence: TGTGCCAGTAGTGCTAGGGGGACTCTTACCTACGAGCAGTACTTC. Its protein product is CASSARGTLTYEQYF.

The rearrangement links TRBV25-1 to TRBJ2-1; 8 positions agree with TRBD1. The J call is in doubt because the DNA end fits TRBJ2-7 better. This CDR3 comprises 15 residues. The V gene's germline CDR1 is MGHDK and CDR2 SYGVNS. CDR3 sequence: CASSGNRGSYNEQYF. CDR3 coding DNA: TGTGCCAGCAGTGGAAACAGGGGGTCCTACAATGAGCAGTACTTC.

The chain uses TRBV10-3 and TRBJ2-2; TRBD2 matches 9 bases. This CDR3 has 15 residues. CDR1 and CDR2 from the germline V gene are ENHRY and SYGVKD. The V segment lost 10 bases and the J segment 1 base; nucleotides outside the gene matches: 7. CDR3 region: CATSRTSENTGELFF. CDR3 DNA sequence: TGTGCCACGTCGAGGACTAGCGAGAACACCGGGGAGCTGTTTTTT.

This chain links TRBV10-3 with TRBJ1-5, with D possibly matching TRBD1 (6 bases). The CDR3 spans 13 residues. Germline-derived CDR1 and CDR2 are ENHRY and SYGVKD. Deletions cut 3 bases from V and 6 bases from J, with 9 bases between. CDR3 DNA sequence: TGTGCCATCAGTGATGGGGGCGCTCAGCCCCAGCATTTT. It yields the protein CAISDGGAQPQHF.

Points on this clonotype: A much larger clone sits a single nucleotide away, making a read error possible. The chain employs TRBV28 and TRBJ1-5, with a possible D match to TRBD1 (5 bases). The ends were cut back, 2 bases at V and 4 bases at J, with 12 bases in the middle. The CDR3 spans 15 residues. Germline V gene lookup returns CDR1 MDHEN and CDR2 SYDVKM. The CDR3 loop reads CASSLTGVRNQPQHF. As DNA, the CDR3 is TGTGCCAGCAGTTTAACGGGGGTACGGAATCAGCCCCAGCATTTT.

J is TRBJ1-4 and V is TRBV27, with no clear D. This CDR3 has 14 residues. CDR1 and CDR2 from the germline V gene are MNHEY and SMNVEV (reference sequence). Trimming removed 4 bases from V and 5 bases from J, with 11 bases in between. CDR3 in amino acids: CASSSLPPNEKLFF. The CDR3 DNA sequence: TGTGCCAGCAGTTCCCTCCCTCCGAATGAAAAACTGTTTTTT.